This TCR beta chain was sequenced during a study of CD8 T cells in Susac syndrome. About 0.45 to 1 ug RNA was reverse transcribed with random hexamers. Amplification of TCR beta CDR3 across 54 Vbeta and 13 Jbeta was performed with immunoSEQ multiplex PCR. TCRdb ran MiXCR on the immunoSEQ multiplex PCR reads and lists one entry per CDR3 protein. Of about 150,000 distinct CDR3 sequences in the sample, roughly 96% were seen once. The Susac syndrome patients fit the recently defined diagnostic criteria for definite or probable disease. V lost 6 bases to trimming and J lost 6 bases, with 12 bases between them. The CDR3 consists of 11 residues. Germline assignment: CDR1 DFQATT and CDR2 SNEGSKA (reference sequence).

This clonotype was obtained from a human donor with Susac syndrome. The V gene is TRBV20-1, the J gene TRBJ2-7; D is uncertain. Sequencing was done on a sample of CD4+ T cells from PBMCs. The CDR3 spells CSAYFPGEQYF. The CDR3 nucleotides are TGCAGTGCATATTTCCCTGGCGAGCAGTACTTC.